The rows below give T cell receptor beta chains drawn from one sample of a study of CD8 T cells in Susac syndrome. Using its own MiXCR run on the immunoSEQ multiplex PCR reads, TCRdb lists one record per CDR3 protein. The sample lists about 190,000 distinct CDR3 sequences; over 90% were seen once. The sample was CD8+ T cells from PBMCs. The receptors were gathered from a human donor with Susac syndrome. Both conserved end residues are part of each CDR3. D genes are given only for firm matches. Clone size is shown for a subset of rows, as once, few, many or a class of expanded clone.

CDR3,DNA,length,size,D,J,V
CASSSVGGNTEAFF,TGTGCCAGCAGCAGCGTAGGGGGGAACACTGAAGCTTTCTTT,14,-,-,TRBJ1-1,TRBV5-6
CASSLRQGGSNEQYF,TGTGCCAGCAGCCTAAGACAGGGGGGGAGCAACGAGCAGTACTTC,15,-,TRBD1,TRBJ2-7,TRBV7-8
CASSQALRAHTQYF,TGCGCCAGCAGCCAAGCCCTAAGGGCACATACGCAGTATTTT,14,-,-,TRBJ2-3,TRBV4-1
CAWRGANEKLFF,TGTGCCTGGAGAGGGGCTAATGAAAAACTGTTTTTT,12,-,-,TRBJ1-4,TRBV30
CASGPYDPLRGYGYTF,TGTGCTAGTGGTCCATACGACCCCCTAAGGGGTTATGGCTACACCTTC,16,-,-,TRBJ1-2,TRBV12-5
CATSDGSNQPQHF,TGTGCCACCAGTGACGGCAGCAATCAGCCCCAGCATTTT,13,-,-,TRBJ1-5,TRBV24-1
CASSEEGWTEAFF,TGTGCCAGCAGTGAGGAGGGGTGGACTGAAGCTTTCTTT,13,-,-,TRBJ1-1,TRBV2
CATSRERTGIYEQYF,TGTGCCACCAGCAGAGAGAGGACAGGGATCTACGAGCAGTACTTC,15,-,TRBD1,TRBJ2-7,TRBV15
CASSQGAEAFF,TGTGCCAGTAGTCAGGGGGCTGAAGCTTTCTTT,11,-,TRBD1,TRBJ1-1,TRBV12-3/TRBV12-4
CASSPSRGFDEQYF,TGTGCCAGCAGCCCGAGCCGGGGGTTCGACGAGCAGTACTTC,14,-,-,TRBJ2-7,TRBV3-1
CASRRQGQSSYEQYF,TGTGCCAGCAGGAGACAGGGGCAGAGCTCCTACGAGCAGTACTTC,15,-,TRBD1,TRBJ2-7,TRBV11-2
CAGSPEIGYEQYF,TGTGCCGGAAGCCCGGAGATCGGCTACGAGCAGTACTTC,13,once,-,TRBJ2-7,TRBV7-9
CASSQDILVGDRFNQPQHF,TGCGCCAGCAGCCAAGATATTTTAGTCGGGGACAGGTTCAATCAGCCCCAGCATTTT,19,-,TRBD1,TRBJ1-5,TRBV4-1
CASSEGQVYEQYF,TGTGCCAGCAGTGAGGGACAGGTCTACGAGCAGTACTTC,13,-,TRBD1,TRBJ2-7,TRBV6-1
CASSQEPGPDEKLFF,TGTGCCAGCAGCCAAGAACCGGGTCCTGATGAAAAACTGTTTTTT,15,-,-,TRBJ1-4,TRBV4-2
CASSRAGPYNEQFF,TGTGCCAGCAGCCGAGCGGGACCTTACAATGAGCAGTTCTTC,14,-,TRBD2,TRBJ2-1,TRBV5-6
CASSLFDRGFDQPQHF,TGTGCCAGCAGCTTGTTCGACAGGGGGTTCGACCAGCCCCAGCATTTT,16,-,TRBD1,TRBJ1-5,TRBV7-2
CASSQGYGTGRGANVLTF,TGTGCCAGCAGCCAGGGGTACGGGACAGGGCGAGGGGCCAACGTCCTGACTTTC,18,-,TRBD1,TRBJ2-6,TRBV7-9
CASSQGREGSNEQFF,TGCGCCAGCAGCCAAGGGCGGGAGGGTTCTAATGAGCAGTTCTTC,15,-,TRBD2,TRBJ2-1,TRBV4-1
CASSLGLSGGEQFF,TGTGCCAGCAGCTTAGGTTTATCGGGAGGTGAGCAGTTCTTC,14,-,TRBD2,TRBJ2-1,TRBV7-3
CSADDRGATEKLFF,TGCAGTGCTGACGACAGGGGGGCGACTGAAAAACTGTTTTTT,14,-,TRBD1,TRBJ1-4,TRBV20-1
CASSLWGGPNEQFF,TGTGCCAGCAGCTTATGGGGCGGACCCAATGAGCAGTTCTTC,14,-,-,TRBJ2-1,TRBV11-2
CASSQVAGTEAFF,TGCGCCAGCAGCCAAGTAGCCGGAACTGAAGCTTTCTTT,13,-,-,TRBJ1-1,TRBV4-1
CASRGTVGDEKLFF,TGTGCCAGCAGGGGGACAGTGGGTGATGAAAAACTGTTTTTT,14,-,TRBD1,TRBJ1-4,TRBV2
CSASHLNTEAFF,TGCAGTGCTAGTCACCTGAACACTGAAGCTTTCTTT,12,once,-,TRBJ1-1,TRBV20-1
CASSFLGQSYEQYF,TGTGCCAGCAGTTTTTTAGGACAGTCCTACGAGCAGTACTTC,14,-,-,TRBJ2-7,TRBV12-3/TRBV12-4
CAWIRGYEQYF,TGTGCCTGGATCAGGGGCTACGAGCAGTACTTC,11,-,-,TRBJ2-7,TRBV30
CAWGMSAEAFF,TGTGCCTGGGGTATGTCCGCTGAAGCTTTCTTT,11,-,-,TRBJ1-1,TRBV30
CASSSGQTYEQYF,TGTGCCAGCAGCTCCGGACAGACCTACGAGCAGTACTTC,13,-,-,TRBJ2-7,TRBV7-2
CASSSTGEQYF,TGTGCCAGCAGCTCTACAGGGGAGCAGTACTTC,11,-,-,TRBJ2-7,TRBV7-9
CAWSAIGTVGTGELFF,TGTGCCTGGAGTGCAATCGGGACAGTGGGCACCGGGGAGCTGTTTTTT,16,-,TRBD1,TRBJ2-2,TRBV30
CASTLARGGYGYTF,TGTGCCAGCACCTTGGCAAGAGGGGGTTATGGCTACACCTTC,14,-,-,TRBJ1-2,TRBV12-3/TRBV12-4
CASGPDYRYEQYF,TGTGCTAGTGGTCCAGATTACCGCTACGAGCAGTACTTC,13,once,-,TRBJ2-7,TRBV12-5
CATSRKAWDSNQPQHF,TGTGCCACCAGCAGAAAAGCATGGGATAGCAATCAGCCCCAGCATTTT,16,-,-,TRBJ1-5,TRBV15
CASSVGGGGSSPLHF,TGTGCCAGCAGCGTAGGTGGAGGGGGAAGTTCACCCCTCCACTTT,15,-,-,TRBJ1-6,TRBV9
CASSKTSGVVNEQFF,TGTGCCAGCAGCAAGACTAGCGGGGTGGTTAATGAGCAGTTCTTC,15,once,TRBD2,TRBJ2-1,TRBV2
CASSLRGSGNTIYF,TGTGCCAGCAGTTTACGAGGATCTGGAAACACCATATATTTT,14,-,-,TRBJ1-3,TRBV27
CSGEGPGELFF,TGCAGCGGGGAGGGTCCCGGGGAGCTGTTTTTT,11,-,TRBD2,TRBJ2-2,TRBV29-1
CASSQGQTSYEQYF,TGTGCCAGCAGCCAAGGTCAGACCTCCTACGAGCAGTACTTC,14,-,-,TRBJ2-7,TRBV3-1
CASSFHGRETQYF,TGTGCCAGCAGTTTCCATGGGCGGGAGACCCAGTACTTC,13,-,-,TRBJ2-5,TRBV12-3/TRBV12-4
CASSPRETPSYEQYF,TGTGCCAGCAGCCCCCGCGAGACACCATCCTACGAGCAGTACTTC,15,-,-,TRBJ2-7,TRBV9
CSARDLARQGYNEQFF,TGCAGTGCTAGAGATTTGGCGAGACAGGGATACAATGAGCAGTTCTTC,16,-,TRBD1,TRBJ2-1,TRBV20-1
CASSSQRGAQGDEQFF,TGTGCCAGCAGCTCCCAGCGGGGGGCCCAAGGGGATGAGCAGTTCTTC,16,-,TRBD2,TRBJ2-1,TRBV9
CAWSTAYGYTF,TGTGCCTGGAGTACCGCCTATGGCTACACCTTC,11,-,-,TRBJ1-2,TRBV30
CASSFRTSAYEQYF,TGTGCCAGCAGCTTCAGGACTAGCGCGTACGAGCAGTACTTC,14,-,TRBD2,TRBJ2-7,TRBV7-9
CATSDPAGGQFF,TGTGCCACCAGTGACCCAGCGGGAGGGCAGTTCTTC,12,-,TRBD2,TRBJ2-1,TRBV24-1
CASSLSVGAANEKLFF,TGTGCCAGCAGCTTAAGCGTGGGGGCTGCTAATGAAAAACTGTTTTTT,16,-,-,TRBJ1-4,TRBV13
CASGLKAANTEAFF,TGTGCTAGTGGTTTGAAGGCAGCCAACACTGAAGCTTTCTTT,14,-,-,TRBJ1-1,TRBV12-5